This T cell receptor beta chain is from a study of blood T cell repertoires in COVID-19. Study details: The samples span acute and convalescent COVID-19 from the United States, Italy and Spain. The cDNA or gDNA used as material had been derived from T cells, B-cell-depleted T cells, or PBMCs.

Germline-derived CDR1 and CDR2 are SGHTS and YDEGEE. V lost 1 base, J lost 5 bases, and 8 bases stayed unmatched. The CDR3 loop spans 15 amino acids. In the original analysis: Reference gene primer amplification gave nucleated cell count estimates. Measured with immunoSEQ multiplex PCR; TCRdb has only the in-frame clones, and not every one. For V, J and clone size, that table is used; D and trimming come from the DNA. The table records roughly 130,000 clones, roughly 84% of them present only once. This clonotype was sampled from a woman aged 25 to 39 who had recovered from COVID-19. The chain couples TRBV5-8 to TRBJ2-7, with 8 bases fitting TRBD1. The specimen sequenced was peripheral blood. The CDR3 nucleotides read TGTGCCAGCAGCTTGATGCGACAGGGGAAGGACGAGCAGTACTTC. It specifies CASSLMRQGKDEQYF.